One and the same sample provided the 18 T cell receptor beta chains below, sequenced in a study of T cells after posttransplantation cyclophosphamide. Data came from immunoSEQ multiplex PCR; TCRdb stores just in-frame clones and leaves some out. The sample holds roughly 18,000 clones, approximately 87% seen once. Sequencing was done on a sample of memory CD4+ T cells sorted from blood. Receptor source: a man younger than 45 in good health and a related stem cell transplant donor.

This clone was observed a single time. The V and J genes are TRBV11-2 and TRBJ2-2; D gene ambiguous. Germline assignment: CDR1 SGHAT and CDR2 FQNNGV. V shed 1 base and J shed 3 bases, with 12 bases lying between them. This CDR3 region has 16 residues. CDR3 coding DNA: TGTGCCAGCAGCTTAGCGGTCCGGAGAGACACCGGGGAGCTGTTTTTT. Translation: CASSLAVRRDTGELFF.

The chain is built from TRBV19 and TRBJ1-6, with TRBD1 matching over 7 bases. Germline loops: CDR1 LNHDA, CDR2 SQIVND (reference sequence). The V gene end was trimmed by 5 bases and the J gene end by 9 bases; junction bases not matched to a gene: 10. This CDR3 region has 15 residues. In DNA, the CDR3 is TGTGCCAGTAGTCTTGTGACAGGGATCGGTTCACCCCTCCACTTT. Translating it yields CASSLVTGIGSPLHF.

This clone was observed a handful of times. The chain couples TRBV6-5 to TRBJ1-1, with 9 positions matching TRBD1. Germline CDR1 is MNHEY and CDR2 is SVGAGI. V shed 6 bases, J shed 5 bases, and the junction held 13 bases outside the gene matches. The CDR3 spans 16 residues. The CDR3 DNA reads TGTGCCAGCAGCTACGGCACAGGGGGCCGAGGGACTGAAGCTTTCTTT. This codes for CASSYGTGGRGTEAFF.

The chain has TRBV5-6 and TRBJ2-7, with TRBD2 as a possible D gene (6 bases). V was pared by 0 bases and J by 2 bases, with 12 bases between. CDR1 and CDR2 (germline): SGHDT, YYEEEE. This CDR3 is 15 amino acids long. The CDR3 DNA sequence: TGTGCCAGCAGCTTGGTCGGGGGATCTCCCTACGAGCAGTACTTC. Protein sequence: CASSLVGGSPYEQYF.

The chain is built from TRBV7-2 and TRBJ2-3; D call uncertain. Trimming took off 5 bases at V and 6 bases at J, with 12 bases between the two ends. CDR3 size: 13 residues. CDR1 SGHTA and CDR2 FQGNSA come from the germline V gene. CDR3: CASSHSWADTQYF. CDR3 DNA: TGTGCCAGCAGCCACTCTTGGGCGGATACGCAGTATTTT.

The rearrangement joins TRBV7-2 to TRBJ1-6, with 9 nucleotides matching TRBD1. Looked up from germline, CDR1 is SGHTA and CDR2 is FQGNSA. The CDR3 contains 15 residues. Trimming cost V 5 bases and J 4 bases; bases outside gene matches: 3. CDR3 loop: CASSEGTGYNSPLHF. CDR3 DNA: TGTGCCAGCAGCGAGGGGACAGGGTATAATTCACCCCTCCACTTT.

This chain joins TRBV6-1 and TRBJ2-1; TRBD1 matches 8 bases. CDR3 length: 13 residues. CDR1 MNHNS and CDR2 SASEGT come from the germline V gene. J gave up 5 bases and V 6 bases, and 3 bases lay outside the gene matches. The CDR3 coding sequence is TGTGCCAGCAGCCGGACAGGGAACAATGAGCAGTTCTTC. Translating it yields CASSRTGNNEQFF.

This clone was observed a few times. The chain uses TRBV14 and TRBJ1-4; 7 bases are a match to TRBD1. The CDR3 runs 15 residues. V gave up 4 bases and J gave up 4 bases; unmatched junction bases: 6. The germline gives CDR1 SGHDN, CDR2 FVKESK. The CDR3: CASSPDRVSNEKLFF. The CDR3 nucleotides read TGTGCCAGCAGCCCAGACAGGGTGAGTAATGAAAAACTGTTTTTT.

The chain links TRBV11-2 to TRBJ2-1; 11 nucleotides line up with TRBD2. The germline gives CDR1 SGHAT, CDR2 FQNNGV. The CDR3 spans 15 residues. V shed 5 bases, J shed 4 bases, and the junction held 4 bases outside the gene matches. The CDR3 region has the DNA TGTGCCAGCAGCATACTAGCGGGGGCTTACAATGAGCAGTTCTTC. It translates to CASSILAGAYNEQFF.

This chain connects TRBV28 to TRBJ2-5; maybe TRBD2 (5 bases). Germline values: CDR1 MDHEN, CDR2 SYDVKM. This CDR3 contains 16 residues. Trimming left V 4 bases short and J 5 bases short, with 20 bases between. The CDR3 loop reads CASSSPGGGGVETQYF. For the CDR3, the DNA is TGTGCCAGCAGTTCCCCAGGCGGAGGCGGAGTGGAGACCCAGTACTTC.

This clone was seen more than once but under ten times. V and J are TRBV6-1 and TRBJ1-4, with 8 bases lining up with TRBD1. The CDR3 length is 15 residues. CDR1 and CDR2 from the germline V gene are MNHNS and SASEGT. V was clipped by 7 bases and J by 3 bases; unmatched bases: 7. DNA of the CDR3: TGTGCCAGCAAAACAGGGGGAAGGGCTAATGAAAAACTGTTTTTT. Its translation: CASKTGGRANEKLFF.

V usage is TRBV7-8 and J usage is TRBJ2-7; a possible D gene is TRBD1 (5 bases). Germline lookup yields CDR1 SGHVS and CDR2 FQNEAQ. CDR3 length equals 16 residues. V gave up 5 bases and J gave up 4 bases, with 21 bases separating them. CDR3 sequence: CASSTATVVARYEQYF. CDR3 in DNA: TGTGCCAGCAGCACGGCGACAGTAGTGGCGAGGTACGAGCAGTACTTC.

CDR3 residues: CASSLETVTGELFF. CDR3 coding DNA: TGCGCCAGCAGCTTGGAGACAGTCACCGGGGAGCTGTTTTTT. The chain recombines TRBV5-1 with TRBJ2-2; maybe TRBD1 (5 bases). CDR1 is SGHRS and CDR2 is YFSETQ in the germline V gene. V was pared by 0 bases and J by 4 bases, with 7 bases between. The CDR3 is 14 residues long.

The V and J genes are TRBV5-1 and TRBJ2-5; D is undetermined. The CDR3 loop spans 14 amino acids. The germline gives CDR1 SGHRS, CDR2 YFSETQ. V lost 0 bases to trimming and J lost 2 bases, with 8 bases between them. The CDR3 DNA follows: TGCGCCAGCAGCTTGGGAGTATTTCAAGAGACCCAGTACTTC. It yields the protein CASSLGVFQETQYF. The whole variable domain, filled in from reference TRBV5-1 and TRBJ2-5, reads KAGVTQTPRYLIKTRGQQVTLSCSPISGHRSVSWYQQTPGQGLQFLFEYFSETQRNKGNFPGRFSGRQFSNSRSEMNVSTLELGDSALYLCASSLGVFQETQYFGPGTRLLVL.

The CDR3 coding sequence is TGTGCCAGCAGCAATACCGGGACAGGGGGCCGAGGGGGCTACACCTTC. Translation gives CASSNTGTGGRGGYTF. This rearrangement joins TRBV7-9 to TRBJ1-2; TRBD1 agrees at 12 bases. The junction had 12 bases not matched to a gene; V was cut back by 5 bases and J by 8 bases. This CDR3 has 16 residues. Germline V gene data show CDR1 as SEHNR and CDR2 as FQNEAQ (reference sequence).

The rearrangement joins TRBV25-1 to TRBJ2-5; 8 nucleotides agree with TRBD1. This CDR3 contains 14 residues. V lost 5 bases and J lost 4; bases outside the gene matches: 6. Germline V gene data show CDR1 as MGHDK and CDR2 as SYGVNS. For the CDR3, the DNA is TGTGCCAGCAGTCCCTCCAGGGGGCGAGAGACCCAGTACTTC. This translates into CASSPSRGRETQYF.

V gene TRBV15 combines with J gene TRBJ1-4; no clear D gene. The germline gives CDR1 LNHNV, CDR2 YYDKDF (reference sequence). The ends were cut back, 1 base at V and 3 bases at J, with 9 bases in the middle. This CDR3 is built from 15 residues. CDR3 sequence: CATSRGPGANEKLFF. CDR3 DNA: TGTGCCACCAGCAGAGGTCCGGGAGCTAATGAAAAACTGTTTTTT.

V gene TRBV7-7 combines with J gene TRBJ1-1; D is ambiguous. Trimming shortened V by 1 base and J by 7 bases, and 10 bases separated the two germline ends. Per the germline V gene, CDR1 is SSHAT and CDR2 is FNYEAQ (reference sequence). This CDR3 region has 13 residues. CDR3 residues: CASSLGTGGEAFF. The DNA for the CDR3 is TGTGCCAGCAGCTTAGGGACCGGAGGTGAAGCTTTCTTT.